These 15 T cell receptor beta chains share one sample of origin, sequenced in a study of cytomegalovirus exposure and HLA in healthy donors. PCR involved 60 Vbeta and 13 Jbeta primers. Only in-frame clones appear in the TCRdb table, and some are missing; sequencing was by immunoSEQ multiplex PCR. This table has roughly 230,000 clones, about nine tenths appearing once. The specimen sequenced was PBMCs. These receptors originate from a girl aged 2-10 years in good health and CMV-seronegative.

The V call is TRBV5-6, the J call TRBJ2-1; D is perhaps TRBD1 (7 bases). V gave up 5 bases and J gave up 6 bases, with 12 bases separating them. Germline V gene lookup returns CDR1 SGHDT and CDR2 YYEEEE. The CDR3 is 13 residues long. CDR3 residues: CASSQGGFNEQFF. CDR3 nucleotide sequence: TGTGCCAGCAGTCAGGGGGGTTTCAATGAGCAGTTCTTC. Full variable domain (outside the CDR3, taken from reference TRBV5-6 and TRBJ2-1): DAGVTQSPTHLIKTRGQQVTLRCSPKSGHDTVSWYQQALGQGPQFIFQYYEEEERQRGNFPDRFSGHQFPNYSSELNVNALLLGDSALYLCASSQGGFNEQFFGPGTRLTVL.

The chain employs TRBV7-9 and TRBJ2-7; possible D gene TRBD1, 5 bases. V lost 1 base, J lost 4 bases, and 11 bases lay in between. The germline gives CDR1 SEHNR, CDR2 FQNEAQ (reference sequence). The CDR3 covers 14 residues. The CDR3 region has the DNA TGTGCCAGCAGCTTAGAAAGGGGTTTGTACGAGCAGTACTTC. It yields the protein CASSLERGLYEQYF.

About this clone: At one of its ends the junction is not consistent with the germline gene, which may arise from a read error. In the same sample, other DNA sequences code for this CDR3. This chain uses TRBV5-4 with TRBJ1-1; D not resolved. The CDR3 covers 13 residues. Germline V gene lookup returns CDR1 SGHNT and CDR2 YYREEE (reference sequence). The CDR3 loop is CASSPPSGTEAFF. CDR3 DNA: TGCGCCAGCAGCCCGCCCTCAGGCACTGAAGCTTTCTTT.

The chain is built from TRBV7-9 and TRBJ2-7; TRBD2 matches at 7 bases. CDR1 and CDR2 from the germline V gene are SEHNR and FQNEAQ (reference sequence). With 1 base clipped from V and 7 bases from J, the junction kept 7 bases outside the gene matches. CDR3 size: 14 residues. The CDR3 nucleotides are TGTGCCAGCAGCTTAGAGCGGGACTCATATGAGCAGTACTTC. This gives the protein CASSLERDSYEQYF. The entire variable domain, with the rest obtained from reference TRBV7-9 and TRBJ2-7, is as follows: DTGVSQNPRHKITKRGQNVTFRCDPISEHNRLYWYRQTLGQGPEFLTYFQNEAQLEKSRLLSDRFSAERPKGSFSTLEIQRTEQGDSAMYLCASSLERDSYEQYFGPGTRLTVT.

V gene TRBV9 combines with J gene TRBJ1-2; perhaps TRBD1 as D (6 bases). Germline-derived CDR1 and CDR2 are SGDLS and YYNGEE. There are 13 residues in the CDR3. Trimming pared 1 base from V and 6 bases from J, leaving 10 bases between. CDR3 nucleotides: TGTGCCAGCAGCGTAACAGGGAGTCATGGCTACACCTTC. It is translated as CASSVTGSHGYTF. Based on the CDR3 plus reference TRBV9 and TRBJ1-2, the full variable domain is DSGVTQTPKHLITATGQRVTLRCSPRSGDLSVYWYQQSLDQGLQFLIQYYNGEERAKGNILERFSAQQFPDLHSELNLSSLELGDSALYFCASSVTGSHGYTFGSGTRLTVV.

This sequence joins TRBV30 and TRBJ2-1; 7 bases map to TRBD2. The CDR3 spans 15 residues. In germline, CDR1 is GTSNPN, CDR2 SVGIG (reference sequence). V was pared by 2 bases and J by 0 bases, with 4 bases of the junction left unmatched. CDR3 coding DNA: TGTGCCTGGAGTACGGGCGGGAGCTCCTACAATGAGCAGTTCTTC. Its translation: CAWSTGGSSYNEQFF.

The chain is built from TRBV6-5 and TRBJ1-5, with D possibly matching TRBD1 (6 bases). From germline, CDR1 is MNHEY and CDR2 SVGAGI. This CDR3 is 15 amino acids long. V dropped 6 bases and J dropped 4 bases, with 16 bases sitting between them. The CDR3 DNA sequence: TGTGCCAGCAGAACAACTTACAGGGTAAATCAGCCCCAGCATTTT. This codes for CASRTTYRVNQPQHF.

A note on this clone: In the same sample, other DNA sequences code for this CDR3. This sequence joins TRBV7-6 and TRBJ2-7; TRBD1 aligns across 10 bases. Trimming took 1 base from V and 3 from J; bases not matched to a gene: 0. The length of the CDR3 is 14 residues. Germline V gives CDR1 SGHVS, CDR2 FNYEAQ. CDR3 protein: CASSLGDRGYEQYF. For the CDR3, the DNA is TGTGCCAGCAGCTTAGGGGACAGGGGCTACGAGCAGTACTTC.

The CDR3 DNA reads as TGCGCCAGCAGCGGACAGGGGGCAAATTCACCCCTCCACTTT. It translates to CASSGQGANSPLHF. The rearrangement joins TRBV5-1 to TRBJ1-6; 11 nucleotides align to TRBD1. The germline gives CDR1 SGHRS, CDR2 YFSETQ. The trim removed 4 bases at V and 7 bases at J, leaving 1 base unmatched. There are 14 residues in the CDR3. Combining the CDR3 with reference TRBV5-1 and TRBJ1-6 gives the whole variable domain KAGVTQTPRYLIKTRGQQVTLSCSPISGHRSVSWYQQTPGQGLQFLFEYFSETQRNKGNFPGRFSGRQFSNSRSEMNVSTLELGDSALYLCASSGQGANSPLHFGNGTRLTVT.

The CDR3 loop reads CASSSRRENYGYTF. In DNA, the CDR3 is TGTGCCAGCAGTTCCCGACGGGAGAACTATGGCTACACCTTC. V gene TRBV27 combines with J gene TRBJ1-2; D gene uncertain. The V and J ends lost 4 bases and 2 bases respectively, with 11 bases between them. The CDR3 length is 14 residues. The V gene's germline CDR1 is MNHEY and CDR2 SMNVEV (reference sequence).

Written as DNA, the CDR3 is TGCGCCAGCAGCGCTAGCGGGAGTTCAACACGTACGCAGTATTTT. Encoded protein: CASSASGSSTRTQYF. The chain uses TRBV5-1 and TRBJ2-3, with 10 bases lining up with TRBD2. V shed 4 bases, J shed 8 bases, and the junction held 10 bases outside the gene matches. The CDR3 covers 15 residues. CDR1 and CDR2 (germline): SGHRS, YFSETQ.

The V call is TRBV19, the J call TRBJ2-3; no firm D call. The CDR3 is 17 amino acids. Germline lookup yields CDR1 LNHDA and CDR2 SQIVND (reference sequence). Trimming took 4 bases from V and 2 from J, leaving 19 bases between them. CDR3 amino acids: CASSTRNHPWVTDTQYF. For the CDR3, the DNA is TGTGCCAGTAGTACTAGAAACCACCCCTGGGTCACAGATACGCAGTATTTT. Full variable domain (outside the CDR3, taken from reference TRBV19 and TRBJ2-3): DGGITQSPKYLFRKEGQNVTLSCEQNLNHDAMYWYRQDPGQGLRLIYYSQIVNDFQKGDIAEGYSVSREKKESFPLTVTSAQKNPTAFYLCASSTRNHPWVTDTQYFGPGTRLTVL.

The genes are TRBV29-1 and TRBJ2-1; 8 nucleotides match TRBD1. Losses at the gene ends were 3 bases for V and 9 bases for J; bases not matched to a gene: 13. The germline V gene encodes CDR1 SQVTM and CDR2 ANQGSEA. The CDR3 is 15 residues long. The CDR3 reads CSVDILVAGGGEQFF. CDR3 DNA sequence: TGCAGCGTTGATATCTTGGTAGCAGGGGGCGGTGAGCAGTTCTTC.

The chain recombines TRBV7-6 with TRBJ2-2; 8 bases match TRBD1. Trimming took 0 bases from V and 1 from J; bases not matched to a gene: 4. The V gene's germline CDR1 is SGHVS and CDR2 FNYEAQ. CDR3 size: 17 residues. CDR3 sequence (DNA): TGTGCCAGCAGCTTAGCGAGTGGACAGGGGAACACCGGGGAGCTGTTTTTT. Encoded protein: CASSLASGQGNTGELFF. Combining the CDR3 with reference TRBV7-6 and TRBJ2-2 gives the whole variable domain GAGVSQSPRYKVTKRGQDVALRCDPISGHVSLYWYRQALGQGPEFLTYFNYEAQQDKSGLPNDRFSAERPEGSISTLTIQRTEQRDSAMYRCASSLASGQGNTGELFFGEGSRLTVL.

The chain uses TRBV5-4 and TRBJ1-1; 8 bases agree with TRBD1. The CDR3 consists of 14 residues. CDR1 is SGHNT, CDR2 YYREEE, per germline (reference sequence). V lost 6 bases, J lost 1 base, and 5 bases stayed unmatched. CDR3 coding DNA: TGTGCCAGCATCAAGGACAGGGCGAACACTGAAGCTTTCTTT. Amino acid sequence: CASIKDRANTEAFF.